This T cell receptor (beta chain) was observed in a study of shared T cell receptors in the human thymus. Method: immunoSEQ multiplex PCR; TCRdb's copy keeps in-frame clones and lacks some. This table has over 350,000 clones, 85% to 95% appearing once. Losses at the gene ends were 5 bases for V and 6 bases for J; bases not matched to a gene: 18. The CDR3 runs 17 residues. Germline assignment: CDR1 SGHRS and CDR2 YFSETQ. This clone was observed once. This TCR came from a human donor. What was sequenced was thymocytes. The rearrangement uses TRBV5-1 and TRBJ2-5, with 8 nucleotides matching TRBD1. This CDR3 reads CASRYGATGAPRKTQYF. DNA of the CDR3: TGCGCCAGCAGGTACGGTGCGACAGGGGCTCCACGGAAGACCCAGTACTTC.